This TCR beta chain was documented in a study of spatial heterogeneity in lung cancer. Deletions cut 4 bases from V and 1 base from J, with 14 bases between. The CDR3 has 17 residues. CDR1 is SGHTA, CDR2 FQGNSA, per germline. Specified time point: sample taken at primary tumor resection. Whole RNA from tumor, nontumor lung or frozen PBMC was sequenced unsorted. General observations from the study: Estimates put coverage of tumor T cells 5.5% to 8% for alpha and around 13% for beta chains. Tumor mutation counts were tracked by expanded intratumoral alpha and beta TCR counts.

This clonotype was detected many times. Its antigen is undetermined. Little can be read into the size of this beta chain, an off-target read in a library designed for alpha chains. A single record per CDR3 protein comes from TCRdb applying MiXCR to the 5' RACE reads. Counted here are fewer than 15,000 distinct CDR3 sequences, 5.6% occurring once; the ten biggest clones make up approximately 12%. This TCR derives from a female donor with early-stage non-small cell lung cancer. The genes are TRBV7-2 and TRBJ2-6; the D gene is possibly TRBD2 (6 bases). The source was lung tumor tissue, collected at surgery. The CDR3 nucleotides read TGTGCCAGCAGCTCCAGGGACGGGAGATCTGGGGCCAACGTCCTGACTTTC. Translation gives CASSSRDGRSGANVLTF.